The 13 T cell receptor beta chains below all came from one sample that was sequenced in a study of OX40 agonist ivuxolimab in advanced cancers. Profiling relied on immunoSEQ multiplex PCR, and the TCRdb table lists in-frame clones only, not all of them. The sample shows about 36,000 clones, about 81% of them seen only once. The sequencing used CD4+ or CD8+ T cells sorted from blood, collected in a trial of the OX40 agonist ivuxolimab. The receptors here all came from an adult with an advanced solid tumor such as melanoma, head and neck, liver or kidney cancer.

This clone was detected only once. J is TRBJ2-1 and V is TRBV6-5; TRBD2 matches 9 bases. V lost 6 bases, J lost 5 bases, and 8 bases stayed unmatched. Per germline, CDR1 MNHEY and CDR2 SVGAGI. The CDR3 spans 15 residues. The CDR3 DNA is TGTGCCAGCAGGGCCGGGACTAGCCCTCACAATGAGCAGTTCTTC. Translation gives CASRAGTSPHNEQFF.

This rearrangement joins TRBV28 to TRBJ2-7; tentative D call: TRBD1 (5 bases). V shed 10 bases and J shed 4 bases, with 23 bases lying between them. The CDR3 totals 15 residues. Germline V lookup: CDR1 MDHEN, CDR2 SYDVKM. CDR3 region: CATRYRLRQLYEQYF. The CDR3 DNA follows: TGTGCCACCAGATACCGCCTCCGACAGCTTTACGAGCAGTACTTC.

The rearrangement joins TRBV27 to TRBJ2-2; D may be TRBD1 or TRBD2 (5 bases each). Germline V gene data show CDR1 as MNHEY and CDR2 as SMNVEV (reference sequence). This CDR3 contains 15 residues. V lost 5 bases and J 5 bases, leaving 15 bases between the germline ends. For the CDR3, the DNA is TGTGCCAGCAGTATCGGACAAACTAGGACCGGGGAGCTGTTTTTT. Translating it yields CASSIGQTRTGELFF.

The chain joins TRBV14 to TRBJ1-2, with D hard to call. The CDR3 totals 15 residues. CDR1 and CDR2 (germline): SGHDN, FVKESK. V lost 0 bases, J lost 8 bases, and 16 bases lay in between. The CDR3 coding sequence is TGTGCCAGCAGCCAAGATCATTACGGGATCGGCGGCTACACCTTC. Its translation: CASSQDHYGIGGYTF.

This chain uses TRBV5-4 with TRBJ1-4; D not resolved. Trimming left V 4 bases short and J 7 bases short, with 17 bases between. CDR3 length equals 15 residues. CDR1 is SGHNT, CDR2 YYREEE, per germline (reference sequence). CDR3 DNA: TGTGCCAGCAGCACCAGACAAGTTAGAGGTGAAAAACTGTTTTTT. Residues: CASSTRQVRGEKLFF.

The V gene is TRBV9, the J gene TRBJ1-2; the D gene is possibly TRBD1 (5 bases). This CDR3 comprises 14 residues. CDR1 is SGDLS and CDR2 is YYNGEE in the germline V gene. Trimming pared 4 bases from V and 8 bases from J, leaving 18 bases between. CDR3 residues: CASSLGTAGGGYTF. The CDR3, as DNA: TGTGCCAGCAGCCTCGGGACCGCCGGCGGGGGCTACACCTTC.

The chain couples TRBV6-1 to TRBJ2-3; 8 positions match TRBD2. Germline CDR1 MNHNS, CDR2 SASEGT. Unmatched junction bases numbered 7, after V lost 10 bases and J lost 1 base. CDR3 length: 14 residues. The CDR3 DNA reads as TGTGCCACAAAGCGGGGGCCCGGCACAGATACGCAGTATTTT. Translating it yields CATKRGPGTDTQYF.

This rearrangement joins TRBV5-1 to TRBJ2-2; TRBD2 matches at 11 bases. V was pared by 0 bases and J by 4 bases, with 2 bases of the junction left unmatched. Germline V gives CDR1 SGHRS, CDR2 YFSETQ. The CDR3 sequence is 16 residues long. The CDR3 region has the DNA TGCGCCAGCAGCTTGGTAGCGGGAGGGGCCACCGGGGAGCTGTTTTTT. The encoded protein is CASSLVAGGATGELFF.

This clone was counted between two and nine times. The V and J genes are TRBV28 and TRBJ2-5; TRBD2 aligns across 8 bases. Germline V lookup: CDR1 MDHEN, CDR2 SYDVKM. The CDR3 is 13 amino acids. CDR3 coding DNA: TGTGCTTCTTCCGGGACTAGAAGAGAGACCCAGTACTTC. Its translation: CASSGTRRETQYF.

The V gene is TRBV30, the J gene TRBJ1-1; maybe TRBD1 (5 bases). V was clipped by 3 bases and J by 4 bases, with 12 bases between them. The CDR3 totals 13 residues. Germline lookup yields CDR1 GTSNPN and CDR2 SVGIG (reference sequence). The CDR3 DNA is TGTGCCTGGAGATGGGGCCGCGTCACTGAAGCTTTCTTT. Translated, it gives CAWRWGRVTEAFF.

This clone was picked up a small number of times. The rearrangement uses TRBV7-2 and TRBJ1-5; 8 bases map to TRBD1. V lost 5 bases, J lost 3 bases, and 6 bases stayed unmatched. This CDR3 contains 15 residues. Germline CDR1 reads SGHTA; CDR2 reads FQGNSA. The CDR3 sequence: CASSPTGAYNQPQHF. For the CDR3, the DNA is TGTGCCAGCAGCCCGACAGGGGCCTACAATCAGCCCCAGCATTTT.

The J gene is TRBJ2-5, the V gene TRBV5-3; 9 bases agree with TRBD2. TRBV5-3 is flagged as an ORF with uncertain function. V shed 1 base and J 4 bases; nucleotides not matched to a gene: 11. The CDR3 loop spans 17 amino acids. The CDR3 DNA is TGTGCCAGAAGCTTGCAGCGGGGGGATGCTATGTTAGAGACCCAGTACTTC. It encodes CARSLQRGDAMLETQYF.

This clone showed up just a few times. CDR3 DNA sequence: TGTGCCAGCAGCCTATTAGCGGGGGGGCCGGGAGATACGCAGTATTTT. As protein: CASSLLAGGPGDTQYF. The rearrangement uses TRBV11-1 and TRBJ2-3, with 11 bases identical to TRBD2. The CDR3 has 16 amino acids. CDR1 is SGHAT, CDR2 FQDESV, per germline (reference sequence). Trimming at V came to 5 bases and at J to 5 bases, leaving 9 bases not matched to a gene.